Listed below are T cell receptor beta chains from one sample, sequenced in a study of graft-versus-host responses after intestinal transplantation. These receptors' targets are unknown. Assay: immunoSEQ multiplex PCR; the TCRdb copy retains only in-frame clones and omits some. The sample records approximately 90,000 clones, 75% to 95% being singletons. The sample was unstimulated CD8+ T cells sorted from spleen or lymph node cells, taken before intestinal transplant. The receptors here all came from a human donor who received an intestinal transplant. The conserved cysteine and the conserved F or W are not part of the CDR3 here. A D gene is named only where the DNA matches it firmly.

d_gene	v_gene	j_gene	CDR3aa
NA	TRBV9	TRBJ2-7	ASSKLRIPYEQY
NA	TRBV27	TRBJ2-2	ASSPAGRVTGELF
NA	TRBV29-1	TRBJ2-2	SVLLQRSNTGELF
NA	TRBV19	TRBJ2-1	ASSVVVEYNEQF
NA	TRBV13	TRBJ2-7	ASSLAWGGHYEQY
NA	TRBV6-5	TRBJ1-1	ASSPGPNTEAF
NA	TRBV5-1	TRBJ1-1	ASRPGPTGQSDTEAF
NA	TRBV14	TRBJ2-3	ASSQWGMSDTQY
NA	TRBV7-9	TRBJ2-3	ASSSETQY
NA	TRBV10-3	TRBJ1-5	AISESLPDTNSNQPQH
NA	TRBV27	TRBJ2-1	ASSFRGRTRNEQF
NA	TRBV19	TRBJ1-1	ASSIGQRHTEAF
TRBD2	TRBV7-2	TRBJ2-2	ASSFASGGPNTGELF
TRBD1	TRBV29-1	TRBJ1-2	SVVRTGVNT
TRBD1	TRBV5-5	TRBJ1-2	ASDDRGYGYT
NA	TRBV5-6	TRBJ2-1	ASSLWGSNEQF
TRBD1	TRBV9	TRBJ2-7	ASSVALTGYEQY
NA	TRBV7-2	TRBJ2-5	ASSLVLSETQY
NA	TRBV27	TRBJ1-2	ASLPLEGRPYGYT
NA	TRBV2	TRBJ2-1	ASSEGTYDNEQF
NA	TRBV4-1	TRBJ2-1	ASSPGQLEEQF
NA	TRBV27	TRBJ2-1	ASTFGGRANEQF
TRBD2	TRBV5-6	TRBJ2-4	ASSFAGGENIQY
NA	TRBV15	TRBJ2-3	ATSRQGKLFDTQY
TRBD2	TRBV9	TRBJ2-1	ASSSSGGINEQF
NA	TRBV19	TRBJ2-3	ASSIVLGRTDTQY
TRBD2	TRBV6-1	TRBJ2-5	ASSESSALAGEETQY
TRBD1	TRBV6-5	TRBJ1-5	ATQGVNSNQPQH
NA	TRBV5-4	TRBJ2-7	ASSLLTWTTQNEQY
NA	TRBV19	TRBJ2-1	ASSIFGSDEQF
NA	TRBV4-1	TRBJ1-1	ASSHEQENTEAF
NA	TRBV6-5	TRBJ2-1	ATSPTKGWNEQF
NA	TRBV13	TRBJ2-7	ASSFGPDYEQY
NA	TRBV29-1	TRBJ1-1	SAPGGTEAF
TRBD2	TRBV11-2	TRBJ2-1	ASSLEVAGGTNEQF
TRBD2	TRBV5-4	TRBJ2-7	ASSQGLGAYEQY
TRBD2	TRBV4-1	TRBJ2-3	ASSRLPLAGYTDTQY
TRBD1	TRBV6-5	TRBJ1-6	ASSDRDNSPLH
TRBD1	TRBV6-5	TRBJ2-1	ASSYHSQGENEQF
NA	TRBV5-6	TRBJ1-5	ASSLIGGQPQH
NA	TRBV7-9	TRBJ2-3	ASSSASVSTDTQY
NA	TRBV29-1	TRBJ2-5	SVVSGDLQETQY
TRBD1	TRBV28	TRBJ1-2	ARKGAGGGGHYGYT
TRBD1	TRBV6-6	TRBJ1-2	ASSHRGPNYGYT
NA	TRBV10-1	TRBJ2-7	ASSESGPNSYEQY
TRBD1	TRBV11-2	TRBJ2-7	ASSLGVPGQGNYEQY
NA	TRBV2	TRBJ2-7	ASSEMGWGRVRREQY
NA	TRBV15	TRBJ2-5	ATTVTGIGETQY
NA	TRBV11-2	TRBJ2-7	ASSRTTERREQY
NA	TRBV2	TRBJ2-1	ASSGTSYNEQF
NA	TRBV5-5	TRBJ1-1	ASSSGVLNTEAF
NA	TRBV2	TRBJ2-7	ASSDPSYEQY
TRBD1	TRBV6-5	TRBJ1-5	ASSFGTGQNQPQH
NA	TRBV11-2	TRBJ1-1	ASSHDRDTRSEAF
NA	TRBV9	TRBJ2-7	ASSPRRGLSYEQY
NA	TRBV7-6	TRBJ1-5	ASSLDFGGNQPQH
NA	TRBV10-2	TRBJ2-7	ASSESGEQY
TRBD1	TRBV7-9	TRBJ2-5	ASSLAFGAGGRQETQY
TRBD1	TRBV7-2	TRBJ2-7	ASSPLPGQAYEQY
NA	TRBV7-9	TRBJ2-1	ASSINGDEQF